This T cell receptor (beta chain) was sequenced during a study of Ad26.COV2.S vaccination and SARS-CoV-2 variants. In the study overall: Donor was in the COV1001 Ad26.COV2.S trial arm. Findings and limits, study-wide: The placebo group had lower spike-specific TCR breadth than the vaccine recipients did.

Germline assignment: CDR1 SGDLS and CDR2 YYNGEE. Between the trimmed V and J ends, which lost 3 bases and 8 bases, there was a span of 14 bases. The CDR3 covers 14 residues. The treatment is: roughly 19 received Ad26.COV2.S at low or high dose, single or two shots; roughly five received placebo; per-sample allocation not given. Collection of the samples took place on day 63 after the first injection of vaccine or placebo. An Ad26 vector carrying the Wuhan-strain SARS-CoV-2 spike served as the vaccine. Libraries were prepared by immunoSEQ multiplex PCR; TCRdb keeps only in-frame clonotypes and omits some of them. Here the sample spans 350,000 to 400,000 clones, around 85% being singletons. About this clone: Its target is not known.

This specimen was peripheral blood, taken in a trial of Ad26.COV2.S vaccine versus placebo. This TCR was sampled from a person aged 18-65 years who received the Ad26.COV2.S COVID-19 vaccine or a placebo. The V call is TRBV9, the J call TRBJ1-4; TRBD1 might be the D (6 bases). This CDR3 reads CASSAGTRGEKLFF. CDR3 nucleotide sequence: TGTGCCAGCAGCGCCGGGACACGTGGGGAAAAACTGTTTTTT.